This TCR beta chain was profiled in a study of control samples from healthy donors and cancer patients. Some clones are missing from TCRdb's copy, which holds only in-frame ones; the method was immunoSEQ multiplex PCR. The sample contains just over 150,000 clones, 93% of which appear only once. This CDR3 comprises 16 residues. Trimming stripped 0 bases from V and 0 bases from J, with 12 bases between. CDR1 and CDR2 (germline): MGHRA, YSYEKL. The source material was blood. This sequence originates from a man in his forties or fifties in good health. The chain uses TRBV4-1 and TRBJ2-7; D gene unclear. As DNA, the CDR3 is TGCGCCAGCAGCCAAGAAATAGGCCACAGCTCCTACGAGCAGTACTTC. It encodes CASSQEIGHSSYEQYF.